In this sample, the clone carrying this T cell receptor beta chain turned up a few times. Its specificity is unknown. The ends lost 7 bases at V and 5 bases at J; junction bases unmatched: 15. Germline V gene lookup returns CDR1 MNHNS and CDR2 SASEGT. This CDR3 has 17 amino acids. Time point defined: persistent/refractory GD, antithyroid drugs over 5 years with positive TRAb. Construction of the TCR library relied on RNA isolated from PBMCs. iRepertoire HTBI primers and Arm-PCR of CDR3 regions built TCR beta libraries. TCRdb analysed the multiplex PCR reads with MiXCR anew, one entry per CDR3 protein. The repertoire holds around 300,000 distinct CDR3 sequences, with around a fifth as singletons. This sample was included in a study of regulatory T cells in long-lasting Graves disease. Turning to the study itself: Disease was considered persistent Graves' disease after over 5 years of antithyroid drugs (with positive TSH receptor antibodies). Notes on the study in general: The persistent group shared roughly 2,700 public clonotypes, more than the roughly 970 shared by new patients. TRBV28 was favored in persistent disease, as were TRBJ1-2 and TRBJ2-5.

V is TRBV6-1 and J is TRBJ1-4, with TRBD1 matching over 8 bases. The sample was peripheral blood mononuclear cells (PBMCs), taken when the disease was refractory, from a patient treated with antithyroid drugs. The clonotype was recovered from a female donor with Graves disease. DNA for the CDR3: TGTGCCAGCACCTACGCCCAACCGGGACAGGTGAATGAAAAACTGTTTTTT. Protein sequence: CASTYAQPGQVNEKLFF.